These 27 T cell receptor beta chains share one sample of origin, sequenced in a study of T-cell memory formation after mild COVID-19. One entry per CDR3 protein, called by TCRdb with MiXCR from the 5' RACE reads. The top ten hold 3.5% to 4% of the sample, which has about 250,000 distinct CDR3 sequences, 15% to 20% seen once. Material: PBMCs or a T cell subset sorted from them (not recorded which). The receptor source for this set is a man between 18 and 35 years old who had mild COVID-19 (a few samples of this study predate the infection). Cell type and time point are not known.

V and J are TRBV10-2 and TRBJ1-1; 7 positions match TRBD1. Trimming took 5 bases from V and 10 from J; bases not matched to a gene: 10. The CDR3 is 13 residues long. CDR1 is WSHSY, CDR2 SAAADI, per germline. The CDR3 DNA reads TGCGCCAGCAGTCCTCAGGGGGAAGTAGGAGCTTTCTTT. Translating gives CASSPQGEVGAFF.

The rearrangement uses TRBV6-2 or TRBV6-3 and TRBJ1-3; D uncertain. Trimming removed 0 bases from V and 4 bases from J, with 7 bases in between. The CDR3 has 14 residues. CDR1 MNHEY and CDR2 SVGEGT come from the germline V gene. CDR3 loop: CASSYSRGGNTIYF. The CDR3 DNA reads TGTGCCAGCAGTTACTCTCGCGGAGGAAACACCATATATTTT.

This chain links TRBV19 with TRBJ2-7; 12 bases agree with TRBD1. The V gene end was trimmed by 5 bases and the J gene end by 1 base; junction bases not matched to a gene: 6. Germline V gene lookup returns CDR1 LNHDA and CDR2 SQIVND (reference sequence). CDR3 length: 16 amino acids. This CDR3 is CASSPGGQGASYEQYV. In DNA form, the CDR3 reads TGTGCCAGTAGTCCGGGGGGACAGGGGGCTTCCTACGAGCAGTACGTC.

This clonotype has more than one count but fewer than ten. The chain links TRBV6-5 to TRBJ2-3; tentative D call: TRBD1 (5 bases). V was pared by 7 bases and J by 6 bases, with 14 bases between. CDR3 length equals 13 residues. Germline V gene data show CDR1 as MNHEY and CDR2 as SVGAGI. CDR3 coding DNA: TGTGCCAGCATTCACAGGTTCGGGGATACGCAGTATTTT. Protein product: CASIHRFGDTQYF.

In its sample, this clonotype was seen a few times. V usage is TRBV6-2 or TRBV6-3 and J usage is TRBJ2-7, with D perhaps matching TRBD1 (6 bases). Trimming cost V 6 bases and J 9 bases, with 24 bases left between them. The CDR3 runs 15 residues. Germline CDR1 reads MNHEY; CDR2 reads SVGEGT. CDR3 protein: CASRPVQGWHRGQYF. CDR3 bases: TGTGCCAGCAGACCGGTACAGGGTTGGCATCGTGGGCAGTACTTC.

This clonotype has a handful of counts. This chain's CDR3 is CASSERPATERVNSPLHF. In nucleotides, the CDR3 is TGTGCCAGCAGTGAACGACCCGCGACGGAGAGGGTAAACTCACCCCTCCACTTT. The rearrangement links TRBV6-1 to TRBJ1-6, with no clear D. The CDR3 covers 18 residues. Germline loops: CDR1 MNHNS, CDR2 SASEGT. V was pared by 2 bases and J by 10 bases, with 24 bases between.

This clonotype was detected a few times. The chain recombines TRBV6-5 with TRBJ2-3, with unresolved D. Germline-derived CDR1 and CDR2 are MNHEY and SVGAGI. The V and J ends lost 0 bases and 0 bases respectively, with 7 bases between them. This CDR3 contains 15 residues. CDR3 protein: CASSYSESSTDTQYF. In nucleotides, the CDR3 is TGTGCCAGCAGTTACTCTGAGTCTAGCACAGATACGCAGTATTTT.

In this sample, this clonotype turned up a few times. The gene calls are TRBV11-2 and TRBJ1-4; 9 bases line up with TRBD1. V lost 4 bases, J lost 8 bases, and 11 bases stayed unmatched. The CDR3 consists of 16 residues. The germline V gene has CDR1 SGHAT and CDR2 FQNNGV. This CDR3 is CASSSALDRGGEKLFF. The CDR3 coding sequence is TGTGCCAGCAGCTCCGCCCTGGACAGGGGCGGCGAAAAACTGTTTTTT.

DNA of the CDR3: TGCAGTGCACGGGCCTGGGATCCCCAGACCCAGTACTTC. Its translation is CSARAWDPQTQYF. The chain recombines TRBV20-1 with TRBJ2-5, with D uncertain. Trimming removed 6 bases from V and 6 bases from J, with 17 bases in between. The germline gives CDR1 DFQATT, CDR2 SNEGSKA (reference sequence). The CDR3 has 13 amino acids.

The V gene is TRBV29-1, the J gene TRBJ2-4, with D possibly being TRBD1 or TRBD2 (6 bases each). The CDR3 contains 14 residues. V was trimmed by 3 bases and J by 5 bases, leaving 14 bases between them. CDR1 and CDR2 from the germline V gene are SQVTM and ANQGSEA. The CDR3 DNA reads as TGCAGCGTTGAGCCGGGGGCTCGGGAAAACATTCAGTACTTC. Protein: CSVEPGARENIQYF.

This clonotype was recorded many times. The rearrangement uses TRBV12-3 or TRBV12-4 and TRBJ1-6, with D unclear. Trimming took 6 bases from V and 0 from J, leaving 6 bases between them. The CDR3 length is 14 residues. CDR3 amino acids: CASRGSSYNSPLHF. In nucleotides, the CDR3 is TGTGCCAGCAGAGGTAGCTCCTATAATTCACCCCTCCACTTT.

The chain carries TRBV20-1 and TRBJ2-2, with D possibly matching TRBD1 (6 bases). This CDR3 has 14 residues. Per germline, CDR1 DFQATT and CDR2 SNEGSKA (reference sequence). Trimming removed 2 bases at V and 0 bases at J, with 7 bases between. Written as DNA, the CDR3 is TGCAGTGCTAGACGGACAGCGAACACCGGGGAGCTGTTTTTT. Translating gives CSARRTANTGELFF.

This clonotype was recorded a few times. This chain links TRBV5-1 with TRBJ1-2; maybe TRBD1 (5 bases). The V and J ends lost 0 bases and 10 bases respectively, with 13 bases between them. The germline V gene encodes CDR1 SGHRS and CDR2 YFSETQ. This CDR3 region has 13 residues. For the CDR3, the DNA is TGCGCCAGCAGCTTGGGACAGCCGGCGTTCTACACCTTC. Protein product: CASSLGQPAFYTF.

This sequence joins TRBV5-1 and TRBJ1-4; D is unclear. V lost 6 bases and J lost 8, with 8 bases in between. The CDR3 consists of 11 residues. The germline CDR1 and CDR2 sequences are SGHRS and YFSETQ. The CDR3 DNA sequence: TGCGCCAGCATCCACGGGGAAAAACTGTTTTTT. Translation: CASIHGEKLFF.

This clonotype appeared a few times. CDR3 coding DNA: TGTGCCAGCAGCGCCACGAACTCTGGAAACACCATATATTTT. It encodes CASSATNSGNTIYF. V gene TRBV7-3 combines with J gene TRBJ1-3; D ambiguous. Trimming took 5 bases from V and 0 from J, leaving 8 bases between them. The germline gives CDR1 SGHTA, CDR2 FQGTGA. The CDR3 sequence is 14 residues long.

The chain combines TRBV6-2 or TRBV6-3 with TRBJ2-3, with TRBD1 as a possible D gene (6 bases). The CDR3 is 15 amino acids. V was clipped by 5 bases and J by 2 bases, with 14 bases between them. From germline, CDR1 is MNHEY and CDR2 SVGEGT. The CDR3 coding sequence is TGTGCCAGCAGTACCTACAGGGCGAACACAGATACGCAGTATTTT. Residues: CASSTYRANTDTQYF.

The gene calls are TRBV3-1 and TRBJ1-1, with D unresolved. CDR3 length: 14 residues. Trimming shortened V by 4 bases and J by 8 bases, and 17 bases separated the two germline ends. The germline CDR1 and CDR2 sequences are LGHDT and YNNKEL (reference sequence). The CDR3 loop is CASSRGGLPGEAFF. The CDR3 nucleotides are TGTGCCAGCAGCCGGGGAGGGCTTCCGGGAGAAGCTTTCTTT.

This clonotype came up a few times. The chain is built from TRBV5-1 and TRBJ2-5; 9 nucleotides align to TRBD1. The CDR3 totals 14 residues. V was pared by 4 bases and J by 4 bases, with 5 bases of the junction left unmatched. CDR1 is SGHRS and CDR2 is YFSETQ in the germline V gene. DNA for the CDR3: TGCGCCAGCAGCAGGCGGACAGGGGTAGAGACCCAGTACTTC. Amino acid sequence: CASSRRTGVETQYF.

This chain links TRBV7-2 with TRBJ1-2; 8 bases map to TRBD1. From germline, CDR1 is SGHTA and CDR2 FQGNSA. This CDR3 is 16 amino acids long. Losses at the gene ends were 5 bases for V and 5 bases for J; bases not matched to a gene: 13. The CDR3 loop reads CASSIFSGQEGYGYTF. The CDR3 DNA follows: TGTGCCAGCAGCATTTTTTCGGGACAGGAGGGTTATGGCTACACCTTC.

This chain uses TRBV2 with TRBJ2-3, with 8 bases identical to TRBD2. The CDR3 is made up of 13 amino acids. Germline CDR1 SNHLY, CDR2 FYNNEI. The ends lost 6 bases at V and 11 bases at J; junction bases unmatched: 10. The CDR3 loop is CASRFLAGSQQYF. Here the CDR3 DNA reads TGTGCCAGCAGATTTCTAGCGGGTAGTCAGCAGTATTTT.

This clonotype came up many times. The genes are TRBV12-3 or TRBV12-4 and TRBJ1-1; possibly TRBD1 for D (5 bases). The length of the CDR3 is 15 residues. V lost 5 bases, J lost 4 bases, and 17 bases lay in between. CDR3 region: CASSAQPQGRTEAFF. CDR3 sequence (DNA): TGTGCCAGCAGTGCCCAGCCGCAGGGACGCACTGAAGCTTTCTTT.

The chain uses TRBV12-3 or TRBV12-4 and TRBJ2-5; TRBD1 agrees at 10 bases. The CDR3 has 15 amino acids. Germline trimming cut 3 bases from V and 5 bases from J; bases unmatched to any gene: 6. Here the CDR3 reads CASSFGTGVQETQYF. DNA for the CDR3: TGTGCCAGCAGTTTCGGGACAGGGGTGCAGGAGACCCAGTACTTC.

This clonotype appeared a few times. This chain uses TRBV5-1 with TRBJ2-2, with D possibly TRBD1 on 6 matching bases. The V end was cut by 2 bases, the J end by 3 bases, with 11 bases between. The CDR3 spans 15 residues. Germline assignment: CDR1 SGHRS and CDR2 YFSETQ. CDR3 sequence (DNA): TGCGCCAGCAGCTTACAGGGCTGGGACACCGGGGAGCTGTTTTTT. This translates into CASSLQGWDTGELFF.

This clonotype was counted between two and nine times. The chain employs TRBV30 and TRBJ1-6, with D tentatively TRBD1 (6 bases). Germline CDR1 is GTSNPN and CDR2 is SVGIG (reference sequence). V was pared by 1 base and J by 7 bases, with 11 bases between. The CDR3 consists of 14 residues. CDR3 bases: TGTGCCTGGAGTGAGCCAGGGGCCAATTCACCCCTCCACTTT. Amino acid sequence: CAWSEPGANSPLHF.

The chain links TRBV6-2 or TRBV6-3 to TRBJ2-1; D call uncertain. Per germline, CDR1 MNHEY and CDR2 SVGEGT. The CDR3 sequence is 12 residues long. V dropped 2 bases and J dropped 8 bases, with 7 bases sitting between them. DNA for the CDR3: TGTGCCAGCAGTTACGCCGTATATGAGCAGTTCTTC. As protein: CASSYAVYEQFF.

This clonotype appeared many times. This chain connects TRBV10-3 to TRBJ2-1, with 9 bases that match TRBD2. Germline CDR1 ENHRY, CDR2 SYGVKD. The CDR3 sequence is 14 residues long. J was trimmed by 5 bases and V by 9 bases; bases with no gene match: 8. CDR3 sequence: CAIRRLAEHNEQFF. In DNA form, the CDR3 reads TGTGCCATAAGAAGACTAGCGGAACACAATGAGCAGTTCTTC.

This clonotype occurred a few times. The CDR3 protein is CATSQDRADTQYF. The CDR3 nucleotides read TGTGCCACCTCGCAGGACCGCGCAGATACGCAGTATTTT. The genes are TRBV7-2 and TRBJ2-3; D remains ambiguous. V lost 10 bases and J 4 bases, leaving 15 bases between the germline ends. The germline gives CDR1 SGHTA, CDR2 FQGNSA. The CDR3 is made up of 13 amino acids.